What follows is one TCR beta chain and its context. Its antigen is as yet unknown. CD45RO/CCR7/CD25/CD127/CD95/CD27 sorting isolated CD4+ naive, central memory, regulatory and stem cell-like memory cells. This entry comes from a study of beta chain features in type 1 diabetes. Study-level points and caveats: Patients with Type 1 diabetes showed moderately but significantly shorter TCRB CDR3s in all four CD4+ subsets. Sequencing used cDNA, and cells with high TCR expression could therefore be over-represented.

The germline V gene has CDR1 ENHRY and CDR2 SYGVKD. The CDR3 extends over 14 amino acids. Trimming left V 6 bases short and J 7 bases short, with 18 bases between. Expressed TCRB transcripts were sequenced because the entire RNA isolate underwent reverse transcription. The average output of naive, central memory and regulatory T cell samples was 3.6 million or so reads. Sequenced by immunoSEQ multiplex PCR; TCRdb stores in-frame clones only, minus some. The table shows 150,000 to 190,000 clones, with over 9% occurring only once. The sequence derives from a man aged 30-40 years with type 1 diabetes. The rearrangement uses TRBV10-3 and TRBJ1-2; weak D call: TRBD1 (6 bases). Sample: central memory CD4+ T cells from blood. DNA of the CDR3: TGTGCCATCAGACAGGGTTTGCCCCAATTTGGCTACACCTTC. This encodes CAIRQGLPQFGYTF.